The present entry profiles one TCR beta chain with its context. V dropped 2 bases and J dropped 4 bases, with 6 bases sitting between them. The length of the CDR3 is 13 residues. CDR1 is SGHRS, CDR2 YFSETQ, per germline. This specimen belongs to a study of blood T cell repertoires in COVID-19. TCRdb's copy holds only in-frame clones and misses some; the assay was immunoSEQ multiplex PCR. This table has some 200,000 clones, nearly 90% appearing once. The sequence derives from a woman younger than 30 who had recovered from COVID-19. This rearrangement joins TRBV5-1 to TRBJ2-2; no reliable D call. The sample consisted of peripheral blood. The CDR3 reads CASSFSSTGELFF. For the CDR3, the DNA is TGCGCCAGCAGCTTTAGCTCCACCGGGGAGCTGTTTTTT.